Listed here are 27 T cell receptor beta chains from one sample, sequenced in a study of blood T cell repertoires in COVID-19. Data came from immunoSEQ multiplex PCR; TCRdb stores just in-frame clones and leaves some out. The sample shows roughly 400,000 clones, 70% to 90% of them seen only once. Input material: peripheral blood. Receptors were obtained from a woman aged 55-70 years with COVID-19, enrolled during active disease.

The V gene is TRBV6-5, the J gene TRBJ1-2; the D gene is possibly TRBD1 (5 bases). Germline loops: CDR1 MNHEY, CDR2 SVGAGI. V lost 6 bases and J lost 7, with 15 bases in between. The CDR3 is 13 amino acids. The CDR3 reads CASRVTGVGGYTF. The CDR3, as DNA: TGTGCCAGCAGAGTTACAGGTGTGGGTGGCTACACCTTC.

The V call is TRBV11-2, the J call TRBJ2-7; a possible D gene is TRBD1 (6 bases). This CDR3 is 13 amino acids long. V dropped 5 bases and J dropped 9 bases, with 17 bases sitting between them. Germline V CDR1 and CDR2: SGHAT, FQNNGV. The CDR3 spells CASSTGTWVAQYF. The CDR3 nucleotides read TGTGCCAGCAGCACCGGGACATGGGTCGCGCAGTACTTC.

The rearrangement uses TRBV5-6 and TRBJ1-2, with D uncertain. The germline CDR1 and CDR2 sequences are SGHDT and YYEEEE. V was trimmed by 1 base and J by 4 bases, leaving 11 bases between them. This CDR3 region has 14 residues. CDR3 region: CASSLRGISYGYTF. The CDR3 DNA reads as TGTGCCAGCAGCTTGAGAGGGATCAGCTATGGCTACACCTTC.

The J gene is TRBJ2-7, the V gene TRBV15, with TRBD2 as a possible D gene (5 bases). The CDR3 covers 15 residues. Per the germline V gene, CDR1 is LNHNV and CDR2 is YYDKDF (reference sequence). Deletions cut 6 bases from V and 5 bases from J, with 20 bases between. The CDR3 is CATRGTRGTYHEQYF. In DNA form, the CDR3 reads TGTGCCACCAGGGGTACACGGGGTACTTACCACGAGCAGTACTTC.

V usage is TRBV28 and J usage is TRBJ1-2; 8 nucleotides align to TRBD1. The CDR3 spans 14 residues. Per the germline V gene, CDR1 is MDHEN and CDR2 is SYDVKM. J gave up 6 bases and V 7 bases, and 10 bases lay outside the gene matches. As DNA, the CDR3 is TGTGCCAGCACTTCATCCGGACAGGGCCATGGCTACACCTTC. Its translation: CASTSSGQGHGYTF.

V gene TRBV7-9 combines with J gene TRBJ2-7, with a tentative D call TRBD1 (5 bases). Germline-derived CDR1 and CDR2 are SEHNR and FQNEAQ (reference sequence). CDR3 size: 11 residues. Trimming pared 9 bases from V and 5 bases from J, leaving 11 bases between. The CDR3 loop is CARAPGNEQYF. DNA of the CDR3: TGTGCCAGAGCTCCAGGGAACGAGCAGTACTTC.

The chain employs TRBV2 and TRBJ2-3; tentative D call: TRBD2 (6 bases). V was shortened by 5 bases and J by 5 bases, with 11 bases between the two germline ends. This CDR3 has 13 amino acids. Germline V gene data show CDR1 as SNHLY and CDR2 as FYNNEI. This CDR3 reads CASSPGLGDTQYF. In DNA, the CDR3 is TGTGCCAGCAGTCCGGGACTCGGAGATACGCAGTATTTT.

The genes are TRBV6-5 and TRBJ1-2; 8 bases align to TRBD1. There are 13 residues in the CDR3. The V gene's germline CDR1 is MNHEY and CDR2 SVGAGI. Germline trimming cut 6 bases from V and 8 bases from J; bases unmatched to any gene: 8. The CDR3 spells CASSPGGSSGYTF. Written as DNA, the CDR3 is TGTGCCAGCAGCCCAGGGGGCAGCTCGGGCTACACCTTC.

The genes are TRBV4-1 and TRBJ2-3, with 8 bases that match TRBD2. The CDR3 length is 15 residues. V trimming: 0 bases; J trimming: 4 bases; junction bases outside the gene matches: 3. CDR1 and CDR2 (germline): MGHRA, YSYEKL. CDR3 in DNA: TGCGCCAGCAGCCAAGATTCAGCGGGGGCAGATACGCAGTATTTT. It codes for CASSQDSAGADTQYF.

V is TRBV5-1 and J is TRBJ2-5; a weak D match, TRBD2 (5 bases). The CDR3 has 13 residues. Germline loops: CDR1 SGHRS, CDR2 YFSETQ. V was trimmed by 2 bases and J by 5 bases, leaving 10 bases between them. The CDR3 DNA reads as TGCGCCAGCAGCTTTGCGGGTCCGGAGACCCAGTACTTC. Protein: CASSFAGPETQYF. Full variable domain (missing parts from reference TRBV5-1 and TRBJ2-5): KAGVTQTPRYLIKTRGQQVTLSCSPISGHRSVSWYQQTPGQGLQFLFEYFSETQRNKGNFPGRFSGRQFSNSRSEMNVSTLELGDSALYLCASSFAGPETQYFGPGTRLLVL.

This sequence joins TRBV5-1 and TRBJ1-3, with D maybe TRBD1 (6 bases). V was cut by 0 bases and J by 3 bases, with 10 bases left in between. This CDR3 region has 15 residues. The germline V gene has CDR1 SGHRS and CDR2 YFSETQ. CDR3 nucleotide sequence: TGCGCCAGCAGCTTGGTGGCAGGGGTTGGAAACACCATATATTTT. Amino acid sequence: CASSLVAGVGNTIYF.

The V gene is TRBV10-2, the J gene TRBJ2-1, with TRBD2 matching over 8 bases. The V and J ends lost 6 bases and 8 bases, in that order; junction bases with no gene match: 6. This CDR3 is built from 13 residues. The germline gives CDR1 WSHSY, CDR2 SAAADI. Here the CDR3 DNA reads TGCGCCAGCAGAAGCGGGGGCTGGGATGAGCAGTTCTTC. Its translation is CASRSGGWDEQFF.

The chain is built from TRBV7-9 and TRBJ1-2; 10 positions agree with TRBD1. Germline CDR1 is SEHNR and CDR2 is FQNEAQ (reference sequence). Trimming at V came to 6 bases and at J to 6 bases, leaving 10 bases not matched to a gene. The CDR3 contains 15 residues. The CDR3 DNA follows: TGTGCCAGCAGGGACCCGGGACAGGGGAAAGATGGCTACACCTTC. Protein sequence: CASRDPGQGKDGYTF.

The rearrangement uses TRBV2 and TRBJ1-2; D gene unclear. With 5 bases removed from V and 5 bases from J, the gap between germline ends came to 15 bases. CDR1 SNHLY and CDR2 FYNNEI come from the germline V gene. This CDR3 has 14 amino acids. The DNA for the CDR3 is TGTGCCAGCAGTCATGGACGGGATTTATATGGCTACACCTTC. This codes for CASSHGRDLYGYTF.

The chain carries TRBV5-1 and TRBJ1-3, with D possibly being TRBD1 (5 bases). This CDR3 spans 14 amino acids. Trimming stripped 2 bases from V and 3 bases from J, with 9 bases between. Germline V gene data show CDR1 as SGHRS and CDR2 as YFSETQ. CDR3 in amino acids: CASSFSTGGNTIYF. CDR3 nucleotides: TGCGCCAGCAGCTTCTCTACAGGTGGAAACACCATATATTTT.

In regard to this clone: This CDR3 is also generated by other DNA sequences in the sample. V usage is TRBV18 and J usage is TRBJ1-5; no clear D. Germline lookup yields CDR1 KGHSH and CDR2 LQKENI. The V gene lost 3 bases and the J gene lost 1 base, with 7 bases spanning the gap. The CDR3 has 14 residues. CDR3 in amino acids: CASSPGRSNQPQHF. In DNA, the CDR3 is TGTGCCAGCTCACCCGGCAGGAGCAATCAGCCCCAGCATTTT.

The chain is built from TRBV29-1 and TRBJ1-1; no reliable D call. This CDR3 is built from 12 residues. Germline V CDR1 and CDR2: SQVTM, ANQGSEA. V was shortened by 3 bases and J by 6 bases, with 11 bases between the two germline ends. The CDR3 loop reads CSVEGLAPEAFF. In DNA, the CDR3 is TGCAGCGTTGAGGGCCTGGCCCCTGAAGCTTTCTTT. Full variable domain (outside the CDR3, taken from reference TRBV29-1 and TRBJ1-1): SAVISQKPSRDICQRGTSLTIQCQVDSQVTMMFWYRQQPGQSLTLIATANQGSEATYESGFVIDKFPISRPNLTFSTLTVSNMSPEDSSIYLCSVEGLAPEAFFGQGTRLTVV.

This clone has only one observation. CDR3 sequence: CASNAQGLLSPLHF. The CDR3 DNA sequence: TGTGCCAGCAACGCACAGGGTCTTCTTTCACCCCTCCACTTT. The V gene is TRBV6-6, the J gene TRBJ1-6; D perhaps matches TRBD1 (6 bases). V dropped 7 bases and J dropped 9 bases, with 16 bases sitting between them. The CDR3 runs to 14 residues. The V gene's germline CDR1 is MNHNY and CDR2 SVGAGI (reference sequence).

The chain recombines TRBV12-3 or TRBV12-4 with TRBJ2-1; D is uncertain. V was clipped by 6 bases and J by 15 bases, with 18 bases between them. This CDR3 is 12 amino acids long. CDR3 protein: CASSPGVAERFF. Written as DNA, the CDR3 is TGTGCCAGCAGCCCAGGCGTCGCAGAACGGTTCTTC.

The chain combines TRBV9 with TRBJ2-3; no firm D call. In germline, CDR1 is SGDLS, CDR2 YYNGEE. The germline V and J ends were trimmed by 4 bases and 0 bases, with 3 bases remaining between them. This CDR3 region has 12 residues. The CDR3 coding sequence is TGTGCCAGCAGCCCGAGCACAGATACGCAGTATTTT. Translation: CASSPSTDTQYF.

This chain links TRBV4-1 with TRBJ2-7; the match to TRBD2 covers 7 bases. Germline-derived CDR1 and CDR2 are MGHRA and YSYEKL. The V segment lost 3 bases and the J segment 6 bases; nucleotides outside the gene matches: 11. This CDR3 has 15 amino acids. CDR3 region: CASSQDPGLHLEQYF. For the CDR3, the DNA is TGCGCCAGCAGCCAGGACCCGGGACTACATCTCGAGCAGTACTTC.

V usage is TRBV5-8 and J usage is TRBJ1-2; the D is unclear. This CDR3 has 14 residues. The V gene's germline CDR1 is SGHTS and CDR2 YDEGEE. Trimming removed 4 bases at V and 11 bases at J, with 21 bases between. The CDR3 coding sequence is TGTGCCAGCAGCAAAACCGGGTTCCTAACTCCATACACCTTC. Amino acids: CASSKTGFLTPYTF.

The CDR3 sequence: CAISERVNTEAFF. CDR3 in DNA: TGTGCCATCAGTGAACGAGTGAACACTGAAGCTTTCTTT. This chain uses TRBV10-3 with TRBJ1-1; D is ambiguous. Trimming cost V 3 bases and J 0 bases, with 5 bases left between them. CDR3 length: 13 amino acids. CDR1 and CDR2 from the germline V gene are ENHRY and SYGVKD.

The chain couples TRBV2 to TRBJ1-2; a possible D gene is TRBD1 (5 bases). V lost 7 bases and J 7 bases, leaving 16 bases between the germline ends. The length of the CDR3 is 13 residues. CDR1 is SNHLY, CDR2 FYNNEI, per germline. Here the CDR3 reads CASTDGGSRGYTF. CDR3 DNA: TGTGCCAGCACCGACGGGGGGAGCCGTGGCTACACCTTC.

This chain joins TRBV2 and TRBJ1-1; TRBD1 matches at 7 bases. Germline CDR1 SNHLY, CDR2 FYNNEI. The junction had 8 bases not matched to a gene; V was cut back by 8 bases and J by 11 bases. There are 11 residues in the CDR3. CDR3 region: CASPTNRGAFF. CDR3 in DNA: TGTGCCAGCCCTACCAACAGGGGTGCTTTCTTT.

Here the CDR3 reads CASSWDRGREDEQYF. The CDR3 DNA reads as TGTGCCAGCAGCTGGGACAGGGGGAGGGAAGACGAGCAGTACTTC. The chain carries TRBV7-2 and TRBJ2-7; 11 nucleotides line up with TRBD1. The V segment lost 4 bases and the J segment 5 bases; nucleotides outside the gene matches: 7. The CDR3 has 15 residues. Germline loops: CDR1 SGHTA, CDR2 FQGNSA.

This clone was observed a single time. This sequence joins TRBV9 and TRBJ1-6; 7 bases agree with TRBD1. The CDR3 is 17 residues long. The V and J ends lost 0 bases and 2 bases, in that order; junction bases with no gene match: 5. The V gene's germline CDR1 is SGDLS and CDR2 YYNGEE. The CDR3 nucleotides read TGTGCCAGCAGCGTAGTGGCAGGGGGTACCTATAATTCACCCCTCCACTTT. Amino acid sequence: CASSVVAGGTYNSPLHF.